A single sample is the source of the 7 T cell receptor beta chains below, sequenced in a study of blood T cells in healthy people across ages. With a J-beta primer mix and a sample-barcoded 5' primer, a second PCR ran about 7 to 12 cycles. TCRdb re-called the 5' RACE reads through MiXCR, storing one row per CDR3 protein. This sample yields about 580,000 distinct CDR3 sequences, of which around 50% are seen a single time; about 26% belongs to the top ten. The sequenced sample consisted of blood. The source is an elderly man in good health.

This clonotype was detected only a few times. The chain couples TRBV20-1 to TRBJ2-3, with D hard to call. This CDR3 comprises 11 residues. V gave up 6 bases and J gave up 5 bases, with 9 bases separating them. Germline loops: CDR1 DFQATT, CDR2 SNEGSKA (reference sequence). Here the CDR3 DNA reads TGCAGTGCCCCGACCGGAGATACGCAGTATTTT. Translated: CSAPTGDTQYF.

This chain uses TRBV4-3 with TRBJ2-1; no definite D call. This CDR3 has 15 amino acids. The germline V and J ends were trimmed by 2 bases and 0 bases, with 8 bases remaining between them. Germline V gene data show CDR1 as LGHNA and CDR2 as YSLEER. The CDR3 coding sequence is TGCGCCAGCAGCCAATCTACTGGCTCCTACAATGAGCAGTTCTTC. It yields the protein CASSQSTGSYNEQFF.

Notes on this clonotype: One junction end does not reproduce the germline sequence, and a read error may be involved. This chain joins TRBV6-2 or TRBV6-3 and TRBJ2-1; perhaps TRBD1 as D (6 bases). This CDR3 comprises 15 residues. Germline CDR1 reads MNHEY; CDR2 reads SVGEGT. The CDR3 spells CAGSYEGQSYNEQFF. The CDR3 DNA reads as TGTGCCGGCAGTTACGAGGGACAATCCTACAATGAGCAGTTCTTC.

The chain recombines TRBV6-5 with TRBJ1-2; 7 bases align to TRBD1. In germline, CDR1 is MNHEY, CDR2 SVGAGI. V dropped 2 bases and J dropped 4; count of bases not matched to a gene: 4. This CDR3 region has 14 residues. CDR3 DNA sequence: TGTGCCAGCAGTTACCAGGGACAGCTCTATGGCTACACCTTC. Translation gives CASSYQGQLYGYTF.

V and J are TRBV20-1 and TRBJ1-6, with D possibly being TRBD1 (5 bases). V gave up 5 bases and J gave up 5 bases, with 13 bases separating them. This CDR3 contains 14 residues. Germline lookup yields CDR1 DFQATT and CDR2 SNEGSKA (reference sequence). The CDR3, as DNA: TGCAGTGCTCCCGACAGCAGCAATAATTCACCCCTCCACTTT. Protein product: CSAPDSSNNSPLHF.

The genes are TRBV5-1 and TRBJ2-7, with D uncertain. V shed 5 bases and J shed 1 base, with 10 bases lying between them. CDR1 and CDR2 (germline): SGHRS, YFSETQ. This CDR3 region has 13 residues. CDR3 sequence: CASRLGQSYEQYF. The CDR3 DNA follows: TGCGCCAGCAGATTAGGGCAGTCCTACGAGCAGTACTTC.

The gene calls are TRBV6-6 and TRBJ1-1; 11 nucleotides align to TRBD1. This CDR3 contains 13 residues. From germline, CDR1 is MNHNY and CDR2 SVGAGI (reference sequence). V gave up 5 bases and J gave up 10 bases; unmatched junction bases: 6. The CDR3 loop is CASSPDRGPRAFF. As DNA, the CDR3 is TGTGCCAGCAGTCCGGACAGGGGGCCAAGAGCTTTCTTT.